This T cell receptor beta chain was retrieved from a study of CD8 T cells in Susac syndrome. CDR3 length: 14 residues. The V end lost 5 bases, the J end lost 9 bases, and 20 bases lay between the germline ends. In germline, CDR1 is DFQATT, CDR2 SNEGSKA (reference sequence). Whole-study results and caveats: The study found that Susac CD8+ clonal expansion peaked in TEMRA cells and active patients.

The RNA, roughly 0.45 to 1 ug, was put through reverse transcription using random hexamers. TCRdb recomputed calls from the immunoSEQ multiplex PCR reads with MiXCR, one row per CDR3 protein. The table lists under 95,000 distinct CDR3 sequences, roughly 94% of them singletons. Remarks on this clonotype: The target antigen is unknown.

Sequencing was done on a sample of CD8+ T cells from PBMCs. The V call is TRBV20-1, the J call TRBJ2-1, with D perhaps TRBD1 (6 bases). The sequence was obtained from a human donor with Susac syndrome. The CDR3 sequence: CSAATGSGHSEQFF. The DNA of the CDR3 is TGCAGTGCTGCTACAGGGTCTGGGCACAGTGAGCAGTTCTTC.